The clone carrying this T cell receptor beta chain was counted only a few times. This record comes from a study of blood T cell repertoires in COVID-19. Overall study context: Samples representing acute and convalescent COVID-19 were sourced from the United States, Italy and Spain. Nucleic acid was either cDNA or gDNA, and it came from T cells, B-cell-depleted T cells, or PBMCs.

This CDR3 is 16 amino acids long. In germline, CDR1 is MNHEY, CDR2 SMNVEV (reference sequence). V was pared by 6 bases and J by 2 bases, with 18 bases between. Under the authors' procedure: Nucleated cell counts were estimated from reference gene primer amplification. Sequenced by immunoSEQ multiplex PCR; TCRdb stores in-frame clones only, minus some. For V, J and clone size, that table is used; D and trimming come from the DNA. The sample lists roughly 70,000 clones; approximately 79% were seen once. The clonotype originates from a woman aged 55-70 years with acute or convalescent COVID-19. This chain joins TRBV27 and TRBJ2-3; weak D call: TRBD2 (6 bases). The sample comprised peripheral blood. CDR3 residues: CASSQPGGPFTDTQYF. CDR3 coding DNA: TGTGCCAGCAGCCAACCCGGGGGACCCTTCACAGATACGCAGTATTTT.